These 5 T cell receptor beta chains were sequenced from one sample in a study of cytomegalovirus exposure and HLA in healthy donors. Amplification used 60 Vbeta primers and 13 Jbeta primers. Clones were sequenced by immunoSEQ multiplex PCR, and TCRdb holds only the in-frame ones, with some missing. This table holds about 150,000 clones, 70% to 80% found once. Sequencing was carried out using PBMCs. The origin of the receptors is a man under 40 in good health and CMV-seronegative.

This clone was observed a single time. The rearrangement uses TRBV4-1 and TRBJ2-3; the D gene is possibly TRBD1 (7 bases). From germline, CDR1 is MGHRA and CDR2 YSYEKL. Trimming left V 1 base short and J 3 bases short, with 20 bases between. The CDR3 is 18 residues long. In nucleotides, the CDR3 is TGCGCCAGCAGCCAAGTTTTGGAACGACAGGGACTTACAGATACGCAGTATTTT. It translates to CASSQVLERQGLTDTQYF.

CDR3 DNA: TGTGCCAGCAGTTGGGACAGGGCGTTGGAGACCCAGTACTTC. As protein: CASSWDRALETQYF. This sequence joins TRBV28 and TRBJ2-5; 9 bases are a match to TRBD1. Trimming removed 4 bases from V and 5 bases from J; junction bases left unmatched: 5. Germline V gene sequence: CDR1 MDHEN, CDR2 SYDVKM. The CDR3 totals 14 residues.

The chain links TRBV19 to TRBJ2-2; possible D gene TRBD1, 5 bases. CDR3 length: 15 residues. V shed 3 bases and J shed 6 bases, with 14 bases lying between them. Germline V gene sequence: CDR1 LNHDA, CDR2 SQIVND (reference sequence). Written as DNA, the CDR3 is TGTGCCAGTAGTATTCAAGCAGGGATCTCCGGGGAGCTGTTTTTT. Amino acids: CASSIQAGISGELFF.

V is TRBV6-1 and J is TRBJ1-2, with 7 bases identical to TRBD1. Germline loops: CDR1 MNHNS, CDR2 SASEGT. The V segment lost 4 bases and the J segment 8 bases; nucleotides outside the gene matches: 4. The length of the CDR3 is 12 residues. This CDR3 reads CASSGYRGGYTF. CDR3 sequence (DNA): TGTGCCAGCAGTGGATACAGGGGCGGCTACACCTTC.

The CDR3 protein is CASNSRGGVDTQYF. The CDR3 bases are TGTGCCAGCAACTCCCGGGGGGGGGTAGATACGCAGTATTTT. This chain uses TRBV9 with TRBJ2-3; 8 bases are shared with TRBD2. Germline loops: CDR1 SGDLS, CDR2 YYNGEE. The V gene end was trimmed by 6 bases and the J gene end by 5 bases; junction bases not matched to a gene: 8. CDR3 length: 14 amino acids.